The subject of this entry is one T cell receptor (beta chain). The data derive from a study of blood T cell repertoires in COVID-19. Background on the study: The analysed material was cDNA or gDNA that came from T cells, B-cell-depleted T cells, or PBMCs.

Repertoires were generated with immunoSEQ multiplex PCR, while TCRdb's copy carries only in-frame clones and drops some. The sample has 150,000 to 200,000 clones; roughly 90% are singletons. J lost 8 bases, V lost 4 bases, and 10 bases had no gene match. Germline CDR1 LGHDT, CDR2 YNNKEL (reference sequence). This CDR3 contains 14 residues. This TCR came from a woman aged 18-35 years who had recovered from COVID-19. This rearrangement joins TRBV3-1 (or the pseudogene TRBV3-2) to TRBJ1-1, with 7 bases aligning to TRBD1. Sequencing was done on a sample of PBMCs or T cells enriched from blood (not recorded which). CDR3 bases: TGTGCCAGCAGCCGCATAGACAGGGTACAGGAAGCTTTCTTT. It encodes CASSRIDRVQEAFF.